The next 19 T cell receptor beta chains were all read from a single sample in a study of neurological immune-mediated disorders. Time point: technical triplicate 2. TCRdb reprocessed the 5' RACE reads with MiXCR, giving one entry per CDR3 protein. The table includes under 70,000 distinct CDR3 sequences, under 30% detected once. The specimen sequenced was PBMCs. These receptors came from a man aged 55-75 years with HTLV-1-associated myelopathy (HAM/TSP).

This clonotype was seen repeatedly, ten times or more. The chain recombines TRBV9 with TRBJ2-7; D not certain. Trimming left V 0 bases short and J 4 bases short, with 17 bases between. Germline CDR1 reads SGDLS; CDR2 reads YYNGEE. The CDR3 is 16 residues long. The CDR3 nucleotides read TGTGCCAGCAGCGTAGGTCCGCCAGCGAACGAATACGAGCAGTACTTC. Translation gives CASSVGPPANEYEQYF.

This rearrangement joins TRBV4-1 to TRBJ2-5, with D maybe TRBD2 (6 bases). CDR3 length: 14 residues. V shed 4 bases and J shed 1 base, with 10 bases lying between them. Germline assignment: CDR1 MGHRA and CDR2 YSYEKL. This CDR3 is CASSRISGQETQYF. DNA of the CDR3: TGCGCCAGCAGCCGGATTAGCGGCCAAGAGACCCAGTACTTC.

This clonotype was counted many times. The V call is TRBV2, the J call TRBJ1-2; a possible D gene is TRBD1 (6 bases). Trimming pared 6 bases from V and 4 bases from J, leaving 9 bases between. This CDR3 comprises 12 residues. Per germline, CDR1 SNHLY and CDR2 FYNNEI. The CDR3 sequence: CASRTGIYGYTF. The CDR3 region has the DNA TGTGCCAGCAGGACAGGAATCTATGGCTACACCTTC.

With respect to this clonotype: This may stem from a read error, because a much larger clone lies one nucleotide away. The chain couples TRBV10-3 to TRBJ1-2, with D possibly TRBD1 on 5 matching bases. The germline CDR1 and CDR2 sequences are ENHRY and SYGVKD. The CDR3 spans 12 residues. The V gene lost 11 bases and the J gene lost 4 bases, with 14 bases spanning the gap. CDR3 amino acids: CAAKRQSYGYTF. The CDR3, as DNA: TGTGCCGCCAAGAGACAGTCCTATGGCTACACCTTC.

This clonotype appeared many times. The rearrangement links TRBV5-1 to TRBJ2-1; the D gene could be TRBD1 or TRBD2 (6 bases each). This CDR3 has 16 amino acids. Trimming stripped 4 bases from V and 4 bases from J, with 18 bases between. Germline V gene data show CDR1 as SGHRS and CDR2 as YFSETQ. The CDR3 protein is CASSRGAGSAYNEQFF. CDR3 DNA: TGCGCCAGCAGCAGGGGGGCTGGGTCAGCGTACAATGAGCAGTTCTTC.

This clonotype was seen repeatedly, ten times or more. The chain uses TRBV10-2 and TRBJ1-5; no clear D. The CDR3 is 15 amino acids. Per the germline V gene, CDR1 is WSHSY and CDR2 is SAAADI. Trimming shortened V by 0 bases and J by 0 bases, and 6 bases separated the two germline ends. This CDR3 is CASSESGNSNQPQHF. The CDR3 DNA sequence: TGCGCCAGCAGTGAGTCGGGGAATAGCAATCAGCCCCAGCATTTT.

This clonotype was seen many times. The chain employs TRBV6-4 and TRBJ2-1; 10 positions agree with TRBD2. The CDR3 is 17 residues long. The germline V gene has CDR1 MRHNA and CDR2 SNTAGT. V lost 3 bases, J lost 5 bases, and 10 bases stayed unmatched. The CDR3 DNA reads TGTGCCAGCAGTGAACTAGCGGGATCCCGCTTCGACAATGAGCAGTTCTTC. This gives the protein CASSELAGSRFDNEQFF.

Regarding this clonotype: Its ends do not fully match the called genes, so a read error is possible. The rearrangement joins TRBV28 to TRBJ1-1; 9 nucleotides match TRBD1. The CDR3 runs 14 residues. The germline CDR1 and CDR2 sequences are MDHEN and SYDVKM. CDR3 DNA: TGTGCCAGCAGCGACAGGGGGTGGAACACTGAATCTTTCTTT. Amino acids: CASSDRGWNTESFF.

This clonotype was seen many times. This rearrangement joins TRBV29-1 to TRBJ2-2; D remains ambiguous. V lost 4 bases to trimming and J lost 1 base, with 4 bases between them. Per germline, CDR1 SQVTM and CDR2 ANQGSEA. The CDR3 runs to 12 residues. The CDR3 reads CSVVGNTGELFF. DNA of the CDR3: TGCAGCGTTGTAGGGAACACCGGGGAGCTGTTTTTT.

This clonotype has ten or more counts. The chain recombines TRBV20-1 with TRBJ2-3; 10 bases align to TRBD2. V lost 3 bases, J lost 4 bases, and 10 bases stayed unmatched. CDR3 size: 16 residues. Germline V gene sequence: CDR1 DFQATT, CDR2 SNEGSKA (reference sequence). The CDR3 nucleotides read TGCAGTGCTAGCGGGAAACTAGCGGGAAGGGCAGATACGCAGTATTTT. It translates to CSASGKLAGRADTQYF.

This clonotype has ten or more counts. The chain employs TRBV6-1 and TRBJ2-3; D gene ambiguous. The CDR3 runs 12 residues. V was cut by 1 base and J by 1 base, with 0 bases left in between. Germline V gives CDR1 MNHNS, CDR2 SASEGT. The CDR3 sequence is CASSEGTDTQYF. The CDR3 DNA reads as TGTGCCAGCAGTGAAGGCACAGATACGCAGTATTTT.

The chain couples TRBV6-5 to TRBJ2-2, with D possibly matching TRBD2 (5 bases). CDR1 and CDR2 from the germline V gene are MNHEY and SVGAGI. V lost 7 bases to trimming and J lost 5 bases, with 17 bases between them. CDR3 size: 15 residues. This CDR3 is CASTSGSEETGELFF. The CDR3 DNA is TGTGCCAGCACCTCGGGTAGCGAGGAGACCGGGGAGCTGTTTTTT.

In its sample, this clonotype was seen many times. V gene TRBV20-1 combines with J gene TRBJ2-7, with TRBD1 identical over 7 bases. J was trimmed by 3 bases and V by 1 base; bases with no gene match: 0. This CDR3 has 12 residues. The germline V gene has CDR1 DFQATT and CDR2 SNEGSKA (reference sequence). The CDR3 protein is CSARGQGYEQYF. Here the CDR3 DNA reads TGCAGTGCTAGAGGACAGGGCTACGAGCAGTACTTC.

This chain links TRBV29-1 with TRBJ2-7, with 11 bases fitting TRBD2. The V gene end was trimmed by 6 bases and the J gene end by 2 bases; junction bases not matched to a gene: 9. This CDR3 comprises 15 residues. Looked up from germline, CDR1 is SQVTM and CDR2 is ANQGSEA. DNA of the CDR3: TGCAGCGTCGCCACTAGCGGGAGCCACGCCTACGAGCAGTACTTC. Amino acid sequence: CSVATSGSHAYEQYF.

The chain joins TRBV20-1 to TRBJ1-3; the match to TRBD1 covers 8 bases. From germline, CDR1 is DFQATT and CDR2 SNEGSKA (reference sequence). This CDR3 comprises 16 residues. Trimming at V came to 5 bases and at J to 1 base, leaving 10 bases not matched to a gene. CDR3 nucleotide sequence: TGCAGTGCTCTACCTGGGACAGGCCGATCTGGAAACACCATATATTTT. Translated: CSALPGTGRSGNTIYF.

There are many counts of this clonotype. V is TRBV2 and J is TRBJ2-5; D remains ambiguous. The CDR3 covers 14 residues. Trimming removed 4 bases from V and 2 bases from J, with 11 bases in between. Germline CDR1 is SNHLY and CDR2 is FYNNEI. CDR3: CASSVFRPQETQYF. As DNA, the CDR3 is TGTGCCAGCAGTGTGTTCAGGCCGCAAGAGACCCAGTACTTC.

This clonotype has at least ten counts. The CDR3 DNA reads as TGCGCCAGCAGCCAACTAGCGGGAGGGCGTAATGAGCAGTTCTTC. Amino acids: CASSQLAGGRNEQFF. This chain joins TRBV5-1 and TRBJ2-1; 13 positions match TRBD2. This CDR3 is built from 15 residues. V dropped 4 bases and J dropped 7; count of bases not matched to a gene: 5. The germline V gene has CDR1 SGHRS and CDR2 YFSETQ.

This clonotype has ten or more counts. CDR3 coding DNA: TGTGCCAGCAGCTTAGTAGAGTTCGGCGAGCAGTACTTC. This encodes CASSLVEFGEQYF. The chain carries TRBV7-2 and TRBJ2-7, with D unresolved. Germline V lookup: CDR1 SGHTA, CDR2 FQGNSA. The CDR3 sequence is 13 residues long. The V gene lost 1 base and the J gene lost 6 bases, with 10 bases spanning the gap. Variable domain in full (rest from reference TRBV7-2 and TRBJ2-7): GAGVSQSPSNKVTEKGKDVELRCDPISGHTALYWYRQSLGQGLEFLIYFQGNSAPDKSGLPSDRFSAERTGGSVSTLTIQRTQQEDSAVYLCASSLVEFGEQYFGPGTRLTVT.

This chain uses TRBV29-1 with TRBJ1-1, with D possibly TRBD1 on 6 matching bases. V was trimmed by 4 bases and J by 0 bases, leaving 21 bases between them. CDR3 length: 17 residues. CDR1 is SQVTM, CDR2 ANQGSEA, per germline. The DNA of the CDR3 is TGCAGCGTTGGGGCCAGGGGTCATGCGCTGATGAACACTGAAGCTTTCTTT. Protein product: CSVGARGHALMNTEAFF.